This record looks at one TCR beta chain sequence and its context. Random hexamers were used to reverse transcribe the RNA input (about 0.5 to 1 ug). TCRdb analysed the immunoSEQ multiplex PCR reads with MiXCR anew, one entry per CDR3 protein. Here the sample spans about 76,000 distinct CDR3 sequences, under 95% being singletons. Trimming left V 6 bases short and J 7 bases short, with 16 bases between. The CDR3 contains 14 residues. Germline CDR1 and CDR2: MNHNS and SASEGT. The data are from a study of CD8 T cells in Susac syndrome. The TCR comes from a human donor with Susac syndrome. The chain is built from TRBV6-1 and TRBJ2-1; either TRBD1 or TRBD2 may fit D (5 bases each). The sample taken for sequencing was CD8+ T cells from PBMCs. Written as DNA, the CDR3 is TGTGCCAGCAGACTCGCCGGGACCCAAAATGAGCAGTTCTTC. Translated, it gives CASRLAGTQNEQFF.